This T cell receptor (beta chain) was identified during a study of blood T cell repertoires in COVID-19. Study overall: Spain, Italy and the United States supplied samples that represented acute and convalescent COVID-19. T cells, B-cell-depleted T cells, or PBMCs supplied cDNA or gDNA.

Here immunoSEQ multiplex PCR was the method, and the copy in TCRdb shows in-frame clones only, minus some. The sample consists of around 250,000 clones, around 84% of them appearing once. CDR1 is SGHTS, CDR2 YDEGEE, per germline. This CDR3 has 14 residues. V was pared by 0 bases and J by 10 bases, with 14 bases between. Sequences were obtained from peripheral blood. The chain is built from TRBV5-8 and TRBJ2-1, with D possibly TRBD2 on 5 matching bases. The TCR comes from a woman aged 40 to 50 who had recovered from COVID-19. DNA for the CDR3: TGTGCCAGCAGCTTGGACGGATTACCTAGCGAGCAGTTCTTC. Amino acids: CASSLDGLPSEQFF.